The clone carrying this T cell receptor (beta chain) showed up just once. This record belongs to a study of cytomegalovirus exposure and HLA in healthy donors. There are 12 residues in the CDR3. Trimming took off 3 bases at V and 8 bases at J, with 9 bases between the two ends. Germline V gene sequence: CDR1 SGDLS, CDR2 YYNGEE. Primers for the PCR totalled 60 Vbeta and 13 Jbeta. Using immunoSEQ multiplex PCR, the repertoire was profiled, and TCRdb retains in-frame clones only, with some absent. The sample lists over 150,000 clones, around 74% occurring once. The rearrangement links TRBV9 to TRBJ2-1; unclear D gene. This TCR derives from a man aged 18 to 35 in good health and CMV-seronegative. Sequencing was done on a sample of PBMCs. The CDR3: CASSAPLHEQFF. CDR3 DNA: TGTGCCAGCAGCGCACCGCTACATGAGCAGTTCTTC.